The 14 T cell receptor beta chains presented below share a single source sample, sequenced in a study of T cell responses to AZD1222 COVID-19 vaccine. TCRdb's table, derived via immunoSEQ multiplex PCR, lists solely in-frame clones and lacks some. The sample gives approximately 110,000 clones, 70% to 90% of which show up once; 2% to 2.5% is in the top ten. Specimen: peripheral blood, collected 28 days after the second AZD1222 dose. These receptors were obtained from an adult who received the AZD1222 COVID-19 vaccine.

The chain recombines TRBV7-3 with TRBJ2-7; 9 nucleotides align to TRBD1. The CDR3 length is 17 residues. V lost 2 bases, J lost 4 bases, and 12 bases stayed unmatched. The germline V gene encodes CDR1 SGHTA and CDR2 FQGTGA. The CDR3 DNA is TGTGCCAGCAGCTTAGCCCCAGAAATTGGACAGGGGTACGAGCAGTACTTC. This encodes CASSLAPEIGQGYEQYF.

V and J are TRBV11-2 and TRBJ2-1; D not certain. Germline values: CDR1 SGHAT, CDR2 FQNNGV. The CDR3 length is 16 residues. V lost 5 bases and J 2 bases, leaving 16 bases between the germline ends. This CDR3 is CASSLQPASTYNEQFF. The DNA for the CDR3 is TGTGCCAGCAGCCTCCAGCCCGCTAGTACCTACAATGAGCAGTTCTTC.

J is TRBJ2-7 and V is TRBV5-4; D may match TRBD1 or TRBD2 (5 bases each). V lost 4 bases and J 1 base, leaving 12 bases between the germline ends. This CDR3 is built from 14 residues. The V gene's germline CDR1 is SGHNT and CDR2 YYREEE (reference sequence). For the CDR3, the DNA is TGTGCCAGCAGCCGGGACGGACGTTCCTACGAGCAGTACTTC. As protein: CASSRDGRSYEQYF.

DNA for the CDR3: TGTGCCAGCAGCCAAGATCTTCAACAGCCCCAGCATTTT. Residues: CASSQDLQQPQHF. The chain recombines TRBV3-1 (or the pseudogene TRBV3-2) with TRBJ1-5; D gene uncertain. The CDR3 sequence is 13 residues long. Per germline, CDR1 LGHDT and CDR2 YNNKEL (reference sequence). V dropped 0 bases and J dropped 7 bases, with 7 bases sitting between them.

V and J are TRBV11-2 and TRBJ2-3, with D maybe TRBD2 (6 bases). The CDR3 runs 15 residues. V lost 1 base and J lost 5, with 13 bases in between. From germline, CDR1 is SGHAT and CDR2 FQNNGV. CDR3 loop: CASSLGGRDRDTQYF. CDR3 coding DNA: TGTGCCAGCAGCTTAGGCGGGCGGGACCGAGATACGCAGTATTTT. The entire variable domain, with the rest obtained from reference TRBV11-2 and TRBJ2-3, is as follows: EAGVAQSPRYKIIEKRQSVAFWCNPISGHATLYWYQQILGQGPKLLIQFQNNGVVDDSQLPKDRFSAERLKGVDSTLKIQPAKLEDSAVYLCASSLGGRDRDTQYFGPGTRLTVL.

The chain couples TRBV5-1 to TRBJ1-4; D remains ambiguous. Trimming took 4 bases from V and 0 from J, leaving 10 bases between them. The CDR3 is 15 amino acids. The germline V gene encodes CDR1 SGHRS and CDR2 YFSETQ. Here the CDR3 DNA reads TGCGCCAGCAGCGAGACATTTGCAACTAATGAAAAACTGTTTTTT. Its protein is CASSETFATNEKLFF. Complete variable domain (other parts from reference TRBV5-1 and TRBJ1-4): KAGVTQTPRYLIKTRGQQVTLSCSPISGHRSVSWYQQTPGQGLQFLFEYFSETQRNKGNFPGRFSGRQFSNSRSEMNVSTLELGDSALYLCASSETFATNEKLFFGSGTQLSVL.

CDR3 bases: TGTGCCAGCAGCCGCGAAGGGCTAGCGGCCAACAATGAGCAGTTCTTC. It codes for CASSREGLAANNEQFF. The chain is built from TRBV7-8 and TRBJ2-1; 7 bases match TRBD2. Germline loops: CDR1 SGHVS, CDR2 FQNEAQ. V lost 5 bases to trimming and J lost 5 bases; unmatched junction nucleotides: 12. This CDR3 is 16 amino acids long.

The rearrangement uses TRBV24-1 and TRBJ2-7; 7 bases align to TRBD2. Unmatched junction bases numbered 8, after V lost 4 bases and J lost 3 bases. The CDR3 has 15 amino acids. The germline V gene encodes CDR1 KGHDR and CDR2 SFDVKD. Here the CDR3 DNA reads TGTGCCACCAGTGACACCCCCGGGACTATCTACGAGCAGTACTTC. Translation gives CATSDTPGTIYEQYF.

The gene calls are TRBV5-4 and TRBJ2-3; D unresolved. CDR1 and CDR2 (germline): SGHNT, YYREEE (reference sequence). V lost 0 bases, J lost 0 bases, and 5 bases lay in between. The CDR3 extends over 14 amino acids. CDR3 sequence reads: CASSLEYSTDTQYF. CDR3 DNA: TGTGCCAGCAGCTTGGAGTACAGCACAGATACGCAGTATTTT.

The V gene is TRBV28, the J gene TRBJ2-5; 9 nucleotides line up with TRBD1. This CDR3 is 16 amino acids long. Losses at the gene ends were 2 bases for V and 2 bases for J; bases not matched to a gene: 6. Germline CDR1 reads MDHEN; CDR2 reads SYDVKM. The CDR3 reads CASSLGGQGWQETQYF. The CDR3 DNA follows: TGTGCCAGCAGTTTAGGAGGACAGGGGTGGCAAGAGACCCAGTACTTC.

The rearrangement links TRBV6-2 or TRBV6-3 to TRBJ2-1, with D perhaps TRBD1 (5 bases). Deletions cut 6 bases from V and 5 bases from J, with 11 bases between. CDR3 length equals 13 residues. CDR1 and CDR2 (germline): MNHEY, SVGEGT. CDR3 in amino acids: CASSPRQNNEQFF. CDR3 nucleotide sequence: TGTGCCAGCAGCCCTCGACAGAACAATGAGCAGTTCTTC.

V and J are TRBV9 and TRBJ2-5; 7 bases fit TRBD1. This CDR3 has 16 residues. V was clipped by 0 bases and J by 3 bases; unmatched bases: 8. Per the germline V gene, CDR1 is SGDLS and CDR2 is YYNGEE. CDR3 in amino acids: CASSVGAGTAKETQYF. CDR3 nucleotide sequence: TGTGCCAGCAGCGTAGGGGCCGGGACAGCTAAAGAGACCCAGTACTTC.

V gene TRBV18 combines with J gene TRBJ2-1; D perhaps matches TRBD2 (6 bases). The CDR3 extends over 15 amino acids. Germline CDR1 reads KGHSH; CDR2 reads LQKENI. V lost 3 bases and J 2 bases, leaving 11 bases between the germline ends. CDR3 coding DNA: TGTGCCAGCTCACCCTGGGACTTCACCTACAATGAGCAGTTCTTC. Translating it yields CASSPWDFTYNEQFF.

V and J are TRBV4-2 and TRBJ2-7; D call uncertain. Trimming shortened V by 4 bases and J by 0 bases, and 13 bases separated the two germline ends. Germline-derived CDR1 and CDR2 are LGHNA and YNFKEQ. This CDR3 has 15 residues. The CDR3 sequence: CASSPAQRSSYEQYF. In DNA form, the CDR3 reads TGTGCCAGCAGCCCAGCCCAGCGTAGCTCCTACGAGCAGTACTTC.